This entry lists 27 T cell receptor beta chains sequenced from one sample in a study of blood T cell repertoires in COVID-19. Using immunoSEQ multiplex PCR, the repertoire was profiled, and TCRdb retains in-frame clones only, with some absent. The table includes 200,000 to 250,000 clones, roughly nine tenths detected once. Sequencing was carried out using PBMCs or T cells enriched from blood (not recorded which). The receptors here all came from a woman under 30 in a cohort exposed to, infected with or recovered from COVID-19 (not recorded which).

This rearrangement joins TRBV7-8 to TRBJ1-5; D is unresolved. Germline assignment: CDR1 SGHVS and CDR2 FQNEAQ. Trimming took 5 bases from V and 4 from J, leaving 6 bases between them. This CDR3 spans 12 amino acids. As DNA, the CDR3 is TGTGCCAGCAGCAAGGAGAATCAGCCCCAGCATTTT. Translation: CASSKENQPQHF.

V usage is TRBV6-5 and J usage is TRBJ1-4; 9 nucleotides match TRBD1. This CDR3 spans 16 amino acids. V gave up 4 bases and J gave up 0 bases; unmatched junction bases: 3. The germline CDR1 and CDR2 sequences are MNHEY and SVGAGI. CDR3 DNA: TGTGCCAGCAGTTGGACAGGGGTCGCAACTAATGAAAAACTGTTTTTT. It encodes CASSWTGVATNEKLFF.

The rearrangement links TRBV7-9 to TRBJ1-5; TRBD1 might be the D (6 bases). V was pared by 5 bases and J by 5 bases, with 10 bases between. The CDR3 has 13 residues. CDR1 SEHNR and CDR2 FQNEAQ come from the germline V gene (reference sequence). This chain's CDR3 is CASSRTADQPQHF. DNA for the CDR3: TGTGCCAGCAGCCGGACAGCAGATCAGCCCCAGCATTTT.

The V call is TRBV5-1, the J call TRBJ1-1; possibly TRBD1 for D (5 bases). This CDR3 is 15 amino acids long. Between the trimmed V and J ends, which lost 2 bases and 2 bases, there was a span of 13 bases. Germline-derived CDR1 and CDR2 are SGHRS and YFSETQ. This CDR3 reads CASSLTGEANTEAFF. As DNA, the CDR3 is TGCGCCAGCAGCTTAACGGGGGAGGCTAACACTGAAGCTTTCTTT.

The CDR3: CASSIVASQDYEQYF. The CDR3 bases are TGTGCCAGTAGTATAGTGGCTTCTCAGGACTACGAGCAGTACTTC. This chain joins TRBV19 and TRBJ2-7; no definite D call. The germline V gene encodes CDR1 LNHDA and CDR2 SQIVND (reference sequence). This CDR3 has 15 residues. Trimming stripped 1 base from V and 3 bases from J, with 13 bases between. Full variable domain (remainder filled in from reference TRBV19 and TRBJ2-7): DGGITQSPKYLFRKEGQNVTLSCEQNLNHDAMYWYRQDPGQGLRLIYYSQIVNDFQKGDIAEGYSVSREKKESFPLTVTSAQKNPTAFYLCASSIVASQDYEQYFGPGTRLTVT.

The chain joins TRBV7-2 to TRBJ2-1; 8 bases agree with TRBD2. Germline V gene lookup returns CDR1 SGHTA and CDR2 FQGNSA. With 3 bases clipped from V and 6 bases from J, the junction kept 13 bases outside the gene matches. The length of the CDR3 is 17 residues. In DNA, the CDR3 is TGTGCCAGCAGCTTGGAGTTCAGCCTAGCGGGTCCCAATGAGCAGTTCTTC. Its translation is CASSLEFSLAGPNEQFF.

The rearrangement joins TRBV7-8 to TRBJ1-4; D is undetermined. The CDR3 covers 15 residues. The germline gives CDR1 SGHVS, CDR2 FQNEAQ. Deletions cut 3 bases from V and 5 bases from J, with 13 bases between. CDR3 in amino acids: CASSFLSGVNEKLFF. CDR3 in DNA: TGTGCCAGCAGCTTTCTTAGCGGGGTGAATGAAAAACTGTTTTTT.

The chain uses TRBV7-9 and TRBJ2-1; 8 positions agree with TRBD2. This CDR3 contains 16 residues. Germline trimming cut 4 bases from V and 6 bases from J; bases unmatched to any gene: 11. The V gene's germline CDR1 is SEHNR and CDR2 FQNEAQ (reference sequence). The CDR3: CASSSSGLARGNEQFF. CDR3 DNA sequence: TGTGCCAGCAGCTCGTCAGGACTAGCTCGGGGCAATGAGCAGTTCTTC.

The CDR3 DNA is TGTGCCAGCAGCTCCAGAGCGGGGGGGTCCTACGAGCAGTACTTC. Its translation: CASSSRAGGSYEQYF. V usage is TRBV7-9 and J usage is TRBJ2-7, with 10 nucleotides matching TRBD2. The CDR3 has 15 amino acids. The germline gives CDR1 SEHNR, CDR2 FQNEAQ (reference sequence). Losses at the gene ends were 4 bases for V and 1 base for J; bases not matched to a gene: 4.

The rearrangement uses TRBV6-5 and TRBJ1-6; possibly TRBD1 for D (6 bases). Trimming shortened V by 2 bases and J by 9 bases, and 11 bases separated the two germline ends. This CDR3 region has 14 residues. CDR1 is MNHEY, CDR2 SVGAGI, per germline. The CDR3: CASSYVTGSSPLHF. The CDR3 coding sequence is TGTGCCAGCAGTTACGTCACAGGGAGTTCACCCCTCCACTTT.

The V call is TRBV2, the J call TRBJ1-5; TRBD1 aligns across 8 bases. The CDR3 totals 15 residues. With 7 bases clipped from V and 3 bases from J, the junction kept 8 bases outside the gene matches. Germline V gene sequence: CDR1 SNHLY, CDR2 FYNNEI. The chain's CDR3 is CASNGQGTNNQPQHF. CDR3 bases: TGTGCCAGCAACGGACAGGGCACCAACAATCAGCCCCAGCATTTT.

The rearrangement uses TRBV30 and TRBJ2-1; D is unresolved. The germline CDR1 and CDR2 sequences are GTSNPN and SVGIG (reference sequence). This CDR3 is 14 amino acids long. Trimming removed 2 bases from V and 0 bases from J, with 8 bases in between. The CDR3 spells CAWSSTGSYNEQFF. Written as DNA, the CDR3 is TGTGCCTGGAGTAGCACGGGCTCCTACAATGAGCAGTTCTTC.

This clone came up a few times. The chain has TRBV2 and TRBJ2-2; TRBD2 matches 8 bases. Trimming removed 10 bases from V and 6 bases from J; junction bases left unmatched: 10. This CDR3 comprises 14 residues. CDR1 is SNHLY, CDR2 FYNNEI, per germline. The CDR3: CAITPGRGAGELFF. CDR3 DNA sequence: TGTGCCATCACCCCCGGGAGGGGGGCCGGGGAGCTGTTTTTT.

J is TRBJ2-1 and V is TRBV29-1, with TRBD2 identical over 8 bases. This CDR3 region has 12 residues. V lost 8 bases to trimming and J lost 6 bases; unmatched junction nucleotides: 6. CDR1 is SQVTM, CDR2 ANQGSEA, per germline. CDR3 DNA sequence: TGCAGCTCCGCGGGAGGACTCAATGAGCAGTTCTTC. It codes for CSSAGGLNEQFF.

The CDR3: CASSLSIQGGTEAFF. The CDR3 nucleotides are TGTGCCAGCAGTTTATCGATACAGGGTGGAACTGAAGCTTTCTTT. The chain carries TRBV27 and TRBJ1-1, with a possible D match to TRBD1 (6 bases). Germline lookup yields CDR1 MNHEY and CDR2 SMNVEV (reference sequence). The CDR3 contains 15 residues. V was clipped by 0 bases and J by 5 bases, with 13 bases between them.

The V call is TRBV4-1, the J call TRBJ2-5, with 12 bases aligning to TRBD2. Germline assignment: CDR1 MGHRA and CDR2 YSYEKL. This CDR3 comprises 15 residues. The V segment lost 1 base and the J segment 4 bases; nucleotides outside the gene matches: 1. The CDR3 DNA follows: TGCGCCAGCAGCCAAGTGGGACTAGCGGGAGAGACCCAGTACTTC. Amino acids: CASSQVGLAGETQYF.

The chain employs TRBV11-2 and TRBJ2-1; tentative D call: TRBD1 (6 bases). This CDR3 has 16 residues. Germline CDR1 is SGHAT and CDR2 is FQNNGV. V was trimmed by 4 bases and J by 8 bases, leaving 21 bases between them. The CDR3 DNA follows: TGTGCCAGCAGCTCCCGGACCCTGGACAGTGGCGATGAGCAGTTCTTC. Amino acids: CASSSRTLDSGDEQFF.

Here the CDR3 DNA reads TGTGCCAGCAGCCTATACACCTATATCGGGGACAACACAGATACGCAGTATTTT. It yields the protein CASSLYTYIGDNTDTQYF. The genes are TRBV3-1 (or the pseudogene TRBV3-2) and TRBJ2-3; D is possibly TRBD1 (6 bases). Germline V gene sequence: CDR1 LGHDT, CDR2 YNNKEL (reference sequence). The V end was cut by 4 bases, the J end by 2 bases, with 22 bases between. The CDR3 is made up of 18 amino acids.

This clone was counted once. This chain links TRBV24-1 with TRBJ1-4; no reliable D call. The V gene lost 3 bases and the J gene lost 8 bases, with 6 bases spanning the gap. CDR1 KGHDR and CDR2 SFDVKD come from the germline V gene. The CDR3 extends over 12 amino acids. CDR3 region: CATSDVQEKLFF. In DNA form, the CDR3 reads TGTGCCACCAGTGATGTACAGGAAAAACTGTTTTTT.

The chain carries TRBV7-6 and TRBJ2-1, with unresolved D. CDR1 is SGHVS, CDR2 FNYEAQ, per germline. CDR3 size: 15 residues. The ends were cut back, 5 bases at V and 0 bases at J, with 11 bases in the middle. The CDR3 is CASSPQRSSYNEQFF. Written as DNA, the CDR3 is TGTGCCAGCAGCCCCCAGCGTAGCTCCTACAATGAGCAGTTCTTC. Full variable domain (outside the CDR3, taken from reference TRBV7-6 and TRBJ2-1): GAGVSQSPRYKVTKRGQDVALRCDPISGHVSLYWYRQALGQGPEFLTYFNYEAQQDKSGLPNDRFSAERPEGSISTLTIQRTEQRDSAMYRCASSPQRSSYNEQFFGPGTRLTVL.

The V gene is TRBV6-6, the J gene TRBJ1-2, with 7 bases aligning to TRBD1. The V segment lost 2 bases and the J segment 8 bases; nucleotides outside the gene matches: 5. The CDR3 is 13 residues long. Germline V gives CDR1 MNHNY, CDR2 SVGAGI (reference sequence). CDR3 nucleotide sequence: TGTGCCAGCAGTTACGCAGACAGGGACGGCTACACCTTC. Its translation: CASSYADRDGYTF.

The CDR3 coding sequence is TGTGCCAGTAGTATATCAGGAATGTTTGGCTACACCTTC. Translating gives CASSISGMFGYTF. The chain joins TRBV19 to TRBJ1-2; D not certain. V lost 2 bases and J 7 bases, leaving 11 bases between the germline ends. The CDR3 is 13 amino acids. CDR1 and CDR2 (germline): LNHDA, SQIVND (reference sequence).

The J gene is TRBJ2-3, the V gene TRBV6-5; possible D gene TRBD1, 5 bases. CDR1 MNHEY and CDR2 SVGAGI come from the germline V gene. This CDR3 contains 12 residues. Trimming shortened V by 8 bases and J by 5 bases, and 11 bases separated the two germline ends. This chain's CDR3 is CASHRLGDTQYF. DNA of the CDR3: TGTGCCAGCCACAGGCTGGGAGATACGCAGTATTTT.

V is TRBV13 and J is TRBJ2-1; 7 nucleotides match TRBD2. Germline values: CDR1 PRHDT, CDR2 FYEKMQ (reference sequence). The V gene end was trimmed by 4 bases and the J gene end by 5 bases; junction bases not matched to a gene: 11. The CDR3 has 16 amino acids. CDR3 protein: CASSSPKPSGNNEQFF. The CDR3 nucleotides are TGTGCCAGCAGCTCGCCCAAACCTAGCGGCAACAATGAGCAGTTCTTC.

The chain carries TRBV3-1 (or the pseudogene TRBV3-2) and TRBJ1-1, with a tentative D call TRBD1 (6 bases). The CDR3 is 14 amino acids. The germline CDR1 and CDR2 sequences are LGHDT and YNNKEL (reference sequence). Trimming shortened V by 0 bases and J by 3 bases, and 8 bases separated the two germline ends. The CDR3 loop is CASSQERGYTEAFF. CDR3 sequence (DNA): TGTGCCAGCAGCCAAGAGAGGGGGTACACTGAAGCTTTCTTT.

This chain links TRBV7-3 with TRBJ2-2, with 10 nucleotides matching TRBD2. This CDR3 has 16 amino acids. Germline assignment: CDR1 SGHTA and CDR2 FQGTGA. The J segment lost 7 bases and the V segment lost 2 bases, leaving 7 bases of the junction unmatched. This chain's CDR3 is CASSLEEAGGGGELFF. CDR3 nucleotides: TGTGCCAGCAGCTTAGAAGAAGCGGGAGGGGGCGGGGAGCTGTTTTTT.

J is TRBJ2-6 and V is TRBV5-6; D gene uncertain. The CDR3 has 15 amino acids. Germline V gene lookup returns CDR1 SGHDT and CDR2 YYEEEE. The V end was cut by 1 base, the J end by 0 bases, with 5 bases between. CDR3 nucleotides: TGTGCCAGCAGCTTGTACAGCTCTGGGGCCAACGTCCTGACTTTC. It is translated as CASSLYSSGANVLTF.